This section outlines one TCR beta chain sequence together with its context. The sample comes from a study of OX40 agonist ivuxolimab in advanced cancers. For the study at large: Allowance was made for prior anti-PD-1, anti-PD-L1 or anti-CTLA-4 therapy, and 35% to 40% had some.

This CDR3 is 15 amino acids long. The V end lost 1 base, the J end lost 5 bases, and 12 bases lay between the germline ends. Germline CDR1 reads SGHDN; CDR2 reads FVKESK. Here immunoSEQ multiplex PCR was the method, and the copy in TCRdb shows in-frame clones only, minus some. The table has some 99,000 clones, approximately 93% seen once. J is TRBJ1-3 and V is TRBV14; D gene unclear. This sequence originates from an adult with an advanced solid tumor such as melanoma, head and neck, liver or kidney cancer. Sequencing used CD4+ or CD8+ T cells sorted from blood, obtained in a trial of the OX40 agonist ivuxolimab. In DNA, the CDR3 is TGTGCCAGCAGCCAAGGAGGCGGACGGAGAAACACCATATATTTT. It yields the protein CASSQGGGRRNTIYF.